Below are 23 T cell receptor beta chains sequenced from a single sample in a study of OX40 agonist ivuxolimab in advanced cancers. Some clones are missing from TCRdb's copy, which holds only in-frame ones; the method was immunoSEQ multiplex PCR. The sample consists of around 110,000 clones, 85% to 95% of them appearing once. This specimen was CD4+ or CD8+ T cells sorted from blood, taken in a trial of the OX40 agonist ivuxolimab. These TCRs come from an adult with an advanced solid tumor such as melanoma, head and neck, liver or kidney cancer.

The J gene is TRBJ2-1, the V gene TRBV7-8; TRBD2 matches at 13 bases. The V gene end was trimmed by 4 bases and the J gene end by 6 bases; junction bases not matched to a gene: 3. The CDR3 covers 15 residues. Germline CDR1 and CDR2: SGHVS and FQNEAQ. CDR3 residues: CASSYRTSGSNEQFF. The CDR3 region has the DNA TGTGCCAGCAGCTACCGGACTAGCGGGAGCAATGAGCAGTTCTTC.

This chain joins TRBV5-4 and TRBJ1-1; D ambiguous. The germline gives CDR1 SGHNT, CDR2 YYREEE (reference sequence). V was shortened by 0 bases and J by 11 bases, with 11 bases between the two germline ends. The CDR3 consists of 12 residues. CDR3 DNA: TGTGCCAGCAGCTTGGATTATAGAGAGGCTTTCTTT. Translating gives CASSLDYREAFF.

The genes are TRBV20-1 and TRBJ2-3; D remains unclear. Looked up from germline, CDR1 is DFQATT and CDR2 is SNEGSKA (reference sequence). V was shortened by 5 bases and J by 2 bases, with 2 bases between the two germline ends. The CDR3 runs 10 residues. The CDR3 loop is CSAFTDTQYF. The CDR3 bases are TGCAGTGCTTTCACAGATACGCAGTATTTT.

The chain uses TRBV5-1 and TRBJ2-1; D is unclear. The CDR3 spans 14 residues. V shed 3 bases and J shed 8 bases, with 15 bases lying between them. CDR1 is SGHRS, CDR2 YFSETQ, per germline. In nucleotides, the CDR3 is TGCGCCAGCAGCTACGCTTCTGGGGTGGATGAGCAGTTCTTC. Translated: CASSYASGVDEQFF.

The chain combines TRBV28 with TRBJ1-1; D gene uncertain. CDR1 is MDHEN and CDR2 is SYDVKM in the germline V gene. Deletions cut 7 bases from V and 0 bases from J, with 3 bases between. The CDR3 consists of 11 residues. CDR3 protein: CASTVNTEAFF. In DNA form, the CDR3 reads TGTGCCAGCACCGTGAACACTGAAGCTTTCTTT.

The V call is TRBV5-5, the J call TRBJ1-1, with unresolved D. Trimming took off 4 bases at V and 1 base at J, with 8 bases between the two ends. Germline-derived CDR1 and CDR2 are SGHKS and YYEKEE (reference sequence). This CDR3 is built from 13 residues. Written as DNA, the CDR3 is TGTGCCAGCAGCCGAACGGGGAACACTGAAGCTTTCTTT. This gives the protein CASSRTGNTEAFF.

The CDR3 coding sequence is TGTGCCAGCAGCCCCCGGGGCCAGTGGGGAGAAAAACTGTTTTTT. This encodes CASSPRGQWGEKLFF. V and J are TRBV5-8 and TRBJ1-4; the D gene is possibly TRBD1 (5 bases). The germline CDR1 and CDR2 sequences are SGHTS and YDEGEE. Trimming left V 4 bases short and J 8 bases short, with 18 bases between. The CDR3 contains 15 residues.

The chain employs TRBV2 and TRBJ1-4; 11 positions agree with TRBD1. The V gene's germline CDR1 is SNHLY and CDR2 FYNNEI. V lost 5 bases and J lost 5; bases outside the gene matches: 10. The CDR3 totals 17 residues. Written as DNA, the CDR3 is TGTGCCAGCAGTCGGGACAGGGGGGGCCGCCGGAATGAAAAACTGTTTTTT. Translating gives CASSRDRGGRRNEKLFF.

The V call is TRBV9, the J call TRBJ2-7, with TRBD2 matching over 9 bases. The CDR3 length is 15 residues. Germline trimming cut 3 bases from V and 4 bases from J; bases unmatched to any gene: 8. Germline V gene lookup returns CDR1 SGDLS and CDR2 YYNGEE. The CDR3 DNA sequence: TGTGCCAGCAGCGAGGGAGCGGGAGGACTATACGAGCAGTACTTC. It yields the protein CASSEGAGGLYEQYF.

The chain is built from TRBV15 and TRBJ2-1; 16 bases fit TRBD2. CDR1 is LNHNV and CDR2 is YYDKDF in the germline V gene (reference sequence). The CDR3 loop spans 16 amino acids. Trimming took 5 bases from V and 7 from J; bases not matched to a gene: 5. CDR3 in amino acids: CATSGGLAGGKNEQFF. The CDR3 DNA is TGTGCCACCAGCGGGGGACTAGCGGGAGGGAAGAATGAGCAGTTCTTC.

CDR3 amino acids: CASSLATFGNTIYF. The CDR3 region has the DNA TGTGCCAGCAGCTTAGCCACATTTGGAAACACCATATATTTT. The rearrangement uses TRBV7-9 and TRBJ1-3, with D unresolved. CDR3 length: 14 amino acids. The V end was cut by 0 bases, the J end by 3 bases, with 6 bases between. The germline CDR1 and CDR2 sequences are SEHNR and FQNEAQ (reference sequence).

Comment on this clone: At one end, the junction sequence differs from germline, possibly due to a read error. This chain links TRBV28 with TRBJ1-2; the match to TRBD1 covers 9 bases. The CDR3 covers 14 residues. Germline CDR1 reads MDHEN; CDR2 reads SYDVKM. This chain's CDR3 is CASHRRDRVFGVAF. CDR3 DNA: TGTGCCAGCCACCGCCGGGACAGGGTTTTTGGCGTGGCCTTC.

This clone was seen only once. This rearrangement joins TRBV9 to TRBJ2-1; TRBD1 is a possible D gene (5 bases). This CDR3 contains 15 residues. Germline CDR1 reads SGDLS; CDR2 reads YYNGEE. The V end was cut by 1 base, the J end by 5 bases, with 13 bases between. The CDR3 here is CASSVSPGQNNEQFF. The CDR3 DNA reads as TGTGCCAGCAGCGTATCACCAGGGCAGAACAATGAGCAGTTCTTC.

This chain links TRBV9 with TRBJ1-2; no clear D. Germline assignment: CDR1 SGDLS and CDR2 YYNGEE. The CDR3 extends over 17 amino acids. Deletions cut 0 bases from V and 0 bases from J, with 15 bases between. The CDR3 DNA is TGTGCCAGCAGCGTAGCAACAGACCCCAACTCTAACTATGGCTACACCTTC. It translates to CASSVATDPNSNYGYTF.

The chain has TRBV6-1 and TRBJ1-1, with D maybe TRBD1 (5 bases). Germline assignment: CDR1 MNHNS and CDR2 SASEGT. The V end lost 6 bases, the J end lost 10 bases, and 15 bases lay between the germline ends. The CDR3 has 12 residues. The CDR3 sequence: CASRWGEWVAFF. For the CDR3, the DNA is TGTGCCAGCAGGTGGGGGGAGTGGGTAGCTTTCTTT.

The rearrangement uses TRBV5-5 and TRBJ2-3; TRBD2 matches at 15 bases. Germline V gene lookup returns CDR1 SGHKS and CDR2 YYEKEE (reference sequence). This CDR3 has 18 residues. V was pared by 4 bases and J by 4 bases, with 10 bases of the junction left unmatched. The CDR3 nucleotides are TGTGCCAGCAGCCTCGGACTAGCGGGGGGGCCTTATTCAGATACGCAGTATTTT. Translation gives CASSLGLAGGPYSDTQYF.

This clone appeared once. The chain is built from TRBV5-1 and TRBJ1-1; D remains unclear. V lost 0 bases and J 4 bases, leaving 7 bases between the germline ends. The germline CDR1 and CDR2 sequences are SGHRS and YFSETQ. The CDR3 runs 13 residues. The CDR3 nucleotides are TGCGCCAGCAGCTTGGAAGTTGGCACTGAAGCTTTCTTT. It is translated as CASSLEVGTEAFF.

The V and J genes are TRBV6-5 and TRBJ2-3; D call uncertain. Germline CDR1 reads MNHEY; CDR2 reads SVGAGI. This CDR3 region has 14 residues. Trimming pared 2 bases from V and 2 bases from J, leaving 8 bases between. CDR3 region: CASSYRSSTDTQYF. CDR3 nucleotides: TGTGCCAGCAGTTACAGGAGTTCCACAGATACGCAGTATTTT.

The rearrangement uses TRBV27 and TRBJ2-7, with D possibly called TRBD1 or TRBD2 (7 bases each). Trimming took 6 bases from V and 3 from J, leaving 15 bases between them. CDR3 length equals 14 residues. The germline CDR1 and CDR2 sequences are MNHEY and SMNVEV (reference sequence). This chain's CDR3 is CASRIQGGGYEQYF. The CDR3 bases are TGTGCCAGCAGAATTCAGGGGGGGGGCTACGAGCAGTACTTC.

The chain combines TRBV5-1 with TRBJ2-7, with 9 bases fitting TRBD1. CDR3 length equals 15 residues. Germline V gene data show CDR1 as SGHRS and CDR2 as YFSETQ. Trimming cost V 5 bases and J 5 bases; bases outside gene matches: 11. The DNA of the CDR3 is TGCGCCAGCAGGTTAGGCGGGACAGGGTCCAACGAGCAGTACTTC. Its protein product is CASRLGGTGSNEQYF. The full variable domain, in which reference TRBV5-1 and TRBJ2-7 provide the parts outside the CDR3, is KAGVTQTPRYLIKTRGQQVTLSCSPISGHRSVSWYQQTPGQGLQFLFEYFSETQRNKGNFPGRFSGRQFSNSRSEMNVSTLELGDSALYLCASRLGGTGSNEQYFGPGTRLTVT.

This chain joins TRBV10-3 and TRBJ2-1; possibly TRBD2 for D (5 bases). This CDR3 has 15 amino acids. The V gene lost 0 bases and the J gene lost 2 bases, with 8 bases spanning the gap. Germline CDR1 ENHRY, CDR2 SYGVKD. This chain's CDR3 is CAISESSGTYNEQFF. CDR3 DNA: TGTGCCATCAGTGAGTCGTCCGGGACCTACAATGAGCAGTTCTTC.

The CDR3 nucleotides are TGCGCCAGCAGTGAGTCCCGGGCCCCGAACACTGAAGCTTTCTTT. Protein: CASSESRAPNTEAFF. The gene calls are TRBV10-1 and TRBJ1-1; D remains unclear. The germline V and J ends were trimmed by 0 bases and 1 base, with 9 bases remaining between them. The CDR3 has 15 amino acids. Looked up from germline, CDR1 is WNHNN and CDR2 is SYGVQD (reference sequence).

The chain recombines TRBV11-2 with TRBJ1-4; D call uncertain. V was cut by 3 bases and J by 5 bases, with 10 bases left in between. Germline V gene data show CDR1 as SGHAT and CDR2 as FQNNGV. This CDR3 has 14 amino acids. Written as DNA, the CDR3 is TGTGCCAGCAGCTTTGGGCGGACCAATGAAAAACTGTTTTTT. Translating it yields CASSFGRTNEKLFF.